This TCR beta chain derives from a study of beta chain features in type 1 diabetes. CDR1 is SEHNR and CDR2 is FQNEAQ in the germline V gene (reference sequence). Unmatched junction bases numbered 16, after V lost 10 bases and J lost 5 bases. The CDR3 loop spans 16 amino acids. This clone came up many times. Its antigen remains unknown. Study-wide results and caveats: Fewer insertions but more deletions were seen at VDJ junctions in type 1 diabetes patients.

As every portion of the isolated RNA was reverse transcribed, the sequencing read expressed TCRB transcripts. Approximately 3.7 million reads per sample on average were obtained from naive, central memory and regulatory T cell samples. The method was immunoSEQ multiplex PCR; TCRdb's version includes in-frame clones alone and lacks a portion of them. The sample consists of under 300,000 clones, about 8% of them appearing once. The sequencing input was central memory CD4+ T cells from blood. The chain recombines TRBV7-9 with TRBJ1-1; 10 bases agree with TRBD1. The TCR sequence derives from a woman under 30 in good health. CDR3: CAINHSGTGDRTEAFF. CDR3 DNA sequence: TGTGCCATCAACCATTCCGGGACAGGGGACCGAACTGAAGCTTTCTTT.